This T cell receptor (beta chain) is from a study of T cell responses to AZD1222 COVID-19 vaccine. Assay used: immunoSEQ multiplex PCR; TCRdb lists only in-frame clones, some missing. The sample includes some 190,000 clones, approximately 92% of them seen just once. Study-level findings and limits: Baseline serology detected seropositivity in only five to seven AZD1222 recipients.

In regard to this clone: The antigen remains unidentified.

This TCR derives from an adult in good health. Sequenced here: peripheral blood, sampled on day 0 of AZD1222 vaccination.

The CDR3 DNA reads TGTGCTAGTGGCATAATCCCTGTCGGCTACACCTTC. Translating it yields CASGIIPVGYTF. The chain couples TRBV12-5 to TRBJ1-2; D gene uncertain. The V end was cut by 6 bases, the J end by 8 bases, with 13 bases between. The CDR3 is 12 residues long. Looked up from germline, CDR1 is LGHNT and CDR2 is FRNRAP. The full variable domain, in which reference TRBV12-5 and TRBJ1-2 provide the parts outside the CDR3, is DARVTQTPRHKVTEMGQEVTMRCQPILGHNTVFWYRQTMMQGLELLAYFRNRAPLDDSGMPKDRFSAEMPDATLATLKIQPSEPRDSAVYFCASGIIPVGYTFGSGTRLTVV.